The T cell receptor (beta chain) under discussion was sequenced for a study of blood T cell repertoires in COVID-19. Study-level information: Italy, Spain and the United States were the sources of the convalescent and acute COVID-19 samples. From T cells, B-cell-depleted T cells, or PBMCs came the material, which was cDNA or gDNA.

This clone was seen ten or more times. Per germline, CDR1 SGHTA and CDR2 FQGNSA. The CDR3 extends over 17 amino acids. V was clipped by 5 bases and J by 8 bases; unmatched bases: 16. Source study methods: Cell counts per sample came from amplifying reference gene primers. Sequenced by immunoSEQ multiplex PCR; TCRdb stores in-frame clones only, minus some. D and trimming were read from the DNA, whereas the V and J calls and clone size are those reported in that table. The sample has under 75,000 clones, 76% seen once. The source of this sequence is a woman at least 80 years old with acute or convalescent COVID-19. The gene calls are TRBV7-2 and TRBJ1-4; 8 positions match TRBD1. Sequences were obtained from peripheral blood. The CDR3 loop is CASSPRFRQGNREKLFF. CDR3 in DNA: TGTGCCAGCAGCCCTAGATTCCGACAGGGGAATAGGGAAAAACTGTTTTTT.